A single T cell receptor (beta chain) is shown here with its context. The sample originates from a study of T cell changes during pregnancy in multiple sclerosis. Clones were sequenced by immunoSEQ multiplex PCR, and TCRdb holds only the in-frame ones, with some missing. This table holds about 80,000 clones, about 92% found once. J gave up 1 base and V 4 bases, and 8 bases lay outside the gene matches. Germline V gene sequence: CDR1 SGDLS, CDR2 YYNGEE. The length of the CDR3 is 16 residues. The sequencing used peripheral blood, collected before pregnancy. The V call is TRBV9, the J call TRBJ2-3; the match to TRBD2 covers 8 bases. The origin of this receptor is a female donor with multiple sclerosis, enrolled in a pregnancy study. The chain's CDR3 is CASSPPSGGGTDTQYF. The CDR3 region has the DNA TGTGCCAGCAGCCCTCCCTCGGGGGGGGGCACAGATACGCAGTATTTT. Variable domain in full (rest from reference TRBV9 and TRBJ2-3): DSGVTQTPKHLITATGQRVTLRCSPRSGDLSVYWYQQSLDQGLQFLIQYYNGEERAKGNILERFSAQQFPDLHSELNLSSLELGDSALYFCASSPPSGGGTDTQYFGPGTRLTVL.